The rows below give T cell receptor beta chains drawn from one sample of a study of T cell responses to AZD1222 COVID-19 vaccine. TCRdb keeps only in-frame clones here, not all; method: immunoSEQ multiplex PCR. The sample carries 100,000 to 150,000 clones, about 88% recorded once. Sample: peripheral blood, taken on day 0 of AZD1222 vaccination. The receptors were gathered from an adult in good health. The CDR3 runs from the conserved cysteine through the conserved F or W. Fields, in order: V gene, D gene, J gene, clone size, CDR3 DNA, CDR3 protein. D genes are given only for firm matches. Not every row has a clone size; where given, it reads once, few, many or a size class.

V gene: TRBV2
D gene: -
J gene: TRBJ2-7
clone size: -
CDR3 DNA: TGTGCCAGCAGTGCCGTAGGCGGTGGCTCCTACGAGCAGTACTTC
CDR3 protein: CASSAVGGGSYEQYF

V gene: TRBV7-2
D gene: -
J gene: TRBJ2-5
clone size: -
CDR3 DNA: TGTGCCAGCAGCACTCCTCCTAGGGGAGAGACCCAGTACTTC
CDR3 protein: CASSTPPRGETQYF

V gene: TRBV24-1
D gene: TRBD2
J gene: TRBJ2-3
clone size: -
CDR3 DNA: TGTGCCACCAGCCCGTTAGCGGGGAGGGATACGCAGTATTTT
CDR3 protein: CATSPLAGRDTQYF

V gene: TRBV18
D gene: TRBD1
J gene: TRBJ1-5
clone size: -
CDR3 DNA: TGTGCCAGCTCACAGGGACAGGGGACGTTGCAGCCCCAGCATTTT
CDR3 protein: CASSQGQGTLQPQHF

V gene: TRBV28
D gene: -
J gene: TRBJ2-3
clone size: -
CDR3 DNA: TGTGCCAGCAGTTCCCCCCTCTCCCTACTTGGCGGCGGAACAGATACGCAGTATTTT
CDR3 protein: CASSSPLSLLGGGTDTQYF

V gene: TRBV5-8
D gene: TRBD1
J gene: TRBJ2-1
clone size: -
CDR3 DNA: TGTGCCAGCAGCCGACAGGGGATGTCCTACAATGAGCAGTTCTTC
CDR3 protein: CASSRQGMSYNEQFF

V gene: TRBV27
D gene: -
J gene: TRBJ1-1
clone size: -
CDR3 DNA: TGTGCCAGCAGTTTATCAGCCGGGAACACTGAAGCTTTCTTT
CDR3 protein: CASSLSAGNTEAFF

V gene: TRBV27
D gene: -
J gene: TRBJ2-7
clone size: -
CDR3 DNA: TGTGCCAGCAGCAACGGGGCCGCCTACGAGCAGTACTTC
CDR3 protein: CASSNGAAYEQYF

V gene: TRBV19
D gene: TRBD1
J gene: TRBJ2-3
clone size: -
CDR3 DNA: TGTGCCAGTAGTAAAGACCGGGACAGGGGGACCACAGATACGCAGTATTTT
CDR3 protein: CASSKDRDRGTTDTQYF

V gene: TRBV29-1
D gene: TRBD1
J gene: TRBJ1-2
clone size: -
CDR3 DNA: TGCAGCGTTGAAGATCTCGGGACAGGGAAAAGGTGGAGCTATGGCTACACCTTC
CDR3 protein: CSVEDLGTGKRWSYGYTF

V gene: TRBV29-1
D gene: TRBD1
J gene: TRBJ2-7
clone size: -
CDR3 DNA: TGCAGCGTTCTTGACAGGGGGGCCTCCTACGAGCAGTACTTC
CDR3 protein: CSVLDRGASYEQYF

V gene: TRBV18
D gene: TRBD1
J gene: TRBJ1-3
clone size: -
CDR3 DNA: TGTGCCAGCTCATACGGACAGGGCCCATCTGGAAACACCATATATTTT
CDR3 protein: CASSYGQGPSGNTIYF

V gene: TRBV19
D gene: -
J gene: TRBJ1-4
clone size: -
CDR3 DNA: TGTGCCAGTAGTAGTTCCCCGGACAGAAAAGAAAAACTGTTTTTT
CDR3 protein: CASSSSPDRKEKLFF

V gene: TRBV6-6
D gene: -
J gene: TRBJ1-6
clone size: once
CDR3 DNA: TGTGCCAGCAAACCGGGGATGCGGTCACCCCTCCACTTT
CDR3 protein: CASKPGMRSPLHF

V gene: TRBV12-3/TRBV12-4
D gene: -
J gene: TRBJ1-1
clone size: -
CDR3 DNA: TGTGCCAGCAGTTTAGGCTTCTCGGCTTTCTTT
CDR3 protein: CASSLGFSAFF

V gene: TRBV18
D gene: -
J gene: TRBJ1-2
clone size: -
CDR3 DNA: TGTGCCAGCTCACCGCCAGGGGTAAACTATGGCTACACCTTC
CDR3 protein: CASSPPGVNYGYTF

V gene: TRBV14
D gene: TRBD1
J gene: TRBJ1-2
clone size: -
CDR3 DNA: TGTGCCAGCAGCCAAAGGACAGGGGGCGGTAGCAACTATGGCTACACCTTC
CDR3 protein: CASSQRTGGGSNYGYTF

V gene: TRBV4-3
D gene: -
J gene: TRBJ2-5
clone size: once
CDR3 DNA: TGCGCCAGCAGCCAAGAAGCGACGGGTCAAGAGACCCAGTACTTC
CDR3 protein: CASSQEATGQETQYF

V gene: TRBV2
D gene: -
J gene: TRBJ2-7
clone size: -
CDR3 DNA: TGTGCCAGCAGTGAAGATACGCGGTGGGGCTACGAGCAGTACTTC
CDR3 protein: CASSEDTRWGYEQYF

V gene: TRBV7-3
D gene: -
J gene: TRBJ2-6
clone size: -
CDR3 DNA: TGTGCCAGCAGCTTCGCAGTCTCTGGGGCCAACGTCCTGACTTTC
CDR3 protein: CASSFAVSGANVLTF

V gene: TRBV24-1
D gene: TRBD1
J gene: TRBJ2-2
clone size: -
CDR3 DNA: TGTGCCACCAGTGAGCAGGGGGCTGACACCGGGGAGCTGTTTTTT
CDR3 protein: CATSEQGADTGELFF

V gene: TRBV9
D gene: TRBD2
J gene: TRBJ2-5
clone size: -
CDR3 DNA: TGTGCCAGCAGCGTAGAGGTGGTAGCGGGGGACCAAGAGACCCAGTACTTC
CDR3 protein: CASSVEVVAGDQETQYF

V gene: TRBV24-1
D gene: -
J gene: TRBJ2-3
clone size: once
CDR3 DNA: TGTGCCACCAGTGCCGGGGGATCAGATACGCAGTATTTT
CDR3 protein: CATSAGGSDTQYF

V gene: TRBV9
D gene: -
J gene: TRBJ1-2
clone size: -
CDR3 DNA: TGTGCCAGCAGCGCGGCGAGGGGCGGGCTGCCCTATGGCTACACCTTC
CDR3 protein: CASSAARGGLPYGYTF

V gene: TRBV2
D gene: TRBD1
J gene: TRBJ1-1
clone size: -
CDR3 DNA: TGTGCCAGCAGTGCCCGACAGGGAGGGTCTGAAGCTTTCTTT
CDR3 protein: CASSARQGGSEAFF

V gene: TRBV19
D gene: -
J gene: TRBJ2-7
clone size: once
CDR3 DNA: TGTGCCAGTAGTATGGGCCATTTCTCCTACGAGCAGTACTTC
CDR3 protein: CASSMGHFSYEQYF

V gene: TRBV30
D gene: -
J gene: TRBJ1-1
clone size: -
CDR3 DNA: TGTGCCTGGAGTATGGTCCGCCGGGCTTTCTTT
CDR3 protein: CAWSMVRRAFF

V gene: TRBV27
D gene: TRBD1
J gene: TRBJ1-2
clone size: -
CDR3 DNA: TGTGCCAGCAGTTCCGCGACCGGGACAGGTCATGGCTATGGCTACACCTTC
CDR3 protein: CASSSATGTGHGYGYTF

V gene: TRBV7-3
D gene: -
J gene: TRBJ2-1
clone size: once
CDR3 DNA: TGTGCCAGCAGCTTAGGGGACGCCTACAATGAGCAGTTCTTC
CDR3 protein: CASSLGDAYNEQFF

V gene: TRBV27
D gene: -
J gene: TRBJ2-7
clone size: few
CDR3 DNA: TGTGCCAGCAGTTCCCGTCTGGGGAGTTACGAGCAGTACTTC
CDR3 protein: CASSSRLGSYEQYF

V gene: TRBV6-1
D gene: -
J gene: TRBJ2-3
clone size: -
CDR3 DNA: TGTGCCAGCAGTGAAGCTAGCGGGACAGGGCAGCCGCAGTATTTT
CDR3 protein: CASSEASGTGQPQYF

V gene: TRBV27
D gene: TRBD2
J gene: TRBJ2-3
clone size: -
CDR3 DNA: TGTGCCAGCAGTTCGTGGGCGGGAGGGCCAGATACGCAGTATTTT
CDR3 protein: CASSSWAGGPDTQYF

V gene: TRBV6-5
D gene: TRBD1
J gene: TRBJ2-5
clone size: once
CDR3 DNA: TGTGCCAGCAGTTACTCGAGATCGGGACAGTGGGAGACCCAGTACTTC
CDR3 protein: CASSYSRSGQWETQYF

V gene: TRBV6-5
D gene: -
J gene: TRBJ2-5
clone size: -
CDR3 DNA: TGTGCCAGCAGTTACTCGGAGACCCAGTACTTC
CDR3 protein: CASSYSETQYF

V gene: TRBV6-1
D gene: -
J gene: TRBJ2-3
clone size: few
CDR3 DNA: TGTGCCAGCACGGGTGGCACAGATACGCAGTATTTT
CDR3 protein: CASTGGTDTQYF

V gene: TRBV5-1
D gene: TRBD1
J gene: TRBJ1-2
clone size: -
CDR3 DNA: TGCGCCAGCAGCCCCTCCTGGGACAGGGAAGGCTATGGCTACACCTTC
CDR3 protein: CASSPSWDREGYGYTF

V gene: TRBV10-1
D gene: -
J gene: TRBJ2-5
clone size: -
CDR3 DNA: TGCGCCAGCAGTGACCGGGAGACCCAGTACTTC
CDR3 protein: CASSDRETQYF

V gene: TRBV14
D gene: -
J gene: TRBJ1-1
clone size: once
CDR3 DNA: TGTGCCAGCAGCCAAGAGCTGGCAGCGGAAGCTTTCTTT
CDR3 protein: CASSQELAAEAFF

V gene: TRBV10-3
D gene: TRBD2
J gene: TRBJ2-1
clone size: -
CDR3 DNA: TGTGCCATCAGTGAGGATAAAGCGGGAGGGTACAATGAGCAGTTCTTC
CDR3 protein: CAISEDKAGGYNEQFF